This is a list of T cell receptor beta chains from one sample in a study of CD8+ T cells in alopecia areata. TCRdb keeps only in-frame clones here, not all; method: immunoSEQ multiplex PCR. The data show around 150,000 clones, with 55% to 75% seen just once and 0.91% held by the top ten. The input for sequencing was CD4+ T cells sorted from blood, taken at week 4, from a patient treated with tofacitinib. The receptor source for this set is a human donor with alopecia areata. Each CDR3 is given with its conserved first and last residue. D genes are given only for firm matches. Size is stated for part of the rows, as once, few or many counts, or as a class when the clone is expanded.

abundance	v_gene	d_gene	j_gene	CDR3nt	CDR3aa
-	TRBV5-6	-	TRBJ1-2	TGTGCCAGCCTCACGCGGGGCAGGGGAGCCTACACCTTC	CASLTRGRGAYTF
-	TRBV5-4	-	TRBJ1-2	TGTGCCAGCAGCCTGCCCAGGGTTAGGGAGGGCTACACCTTC	CASSLPRVREGYTF
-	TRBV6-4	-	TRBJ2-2	TGTGCCAGCAGTTATCGCGCTAGTTCGGTCGGGGAGCTGTTTTTT	CASSYRASSVGELFF
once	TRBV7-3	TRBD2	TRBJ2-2	TGTGCCAGCAGCCCCCGGGGGGATGAGAACACCGGGGAGCTGTTTTTT	CASSPRGDENTGELFF
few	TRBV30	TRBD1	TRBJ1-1	TGTGCCTGGAGAGACAGGGATTCCACTGAAGCTTTCTTT	CAWRDRDSTEAFF
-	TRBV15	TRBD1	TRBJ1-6	TGTGCCACCAGCAGAGGGGAGGACAGGAGAAAACCCCTCCACTTT	CATSRGEDRRKPLHF
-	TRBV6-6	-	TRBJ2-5	TGTGCCACCCGGGCAGCCCTGTGGGAGACCCAGTACTTC	CATRAALWETQYF
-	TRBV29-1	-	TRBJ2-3	TGCAGCGCCCGACTCCTCTGGGGGACAGATACGCAGTATTTT	CSARLLWGTDTQYF
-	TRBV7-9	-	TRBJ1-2	TGTGCCAGCAGCATTCCAATCACAGGGAAAGCTAACTATGGCTACACCTTC	CASSIPITGKANYGYTF
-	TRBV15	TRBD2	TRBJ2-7	TGTGCCACCAGCAGAGATCTAGCGGGGAACTACGAGCAGTACTTC	CATSRDLAGNYEQYF
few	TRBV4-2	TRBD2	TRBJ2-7	TGTGCCAGCAGCCAAGTTAGCGGGGAGGTAGGACAGTACTTC	CASSQVSGEVGQYF
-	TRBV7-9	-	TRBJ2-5	TGTGCCAGCAGCTTCGGGGCTGGAGAGACCCAGTACTTC	CASSFGAGETQYF
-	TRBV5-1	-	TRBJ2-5	TGCGCCAGCAGCTGGGACCAAGAGACCCAGTACTTC	CASSWDQETQYF
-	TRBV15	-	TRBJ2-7	TGTGCCACCAGCAGATCCGCCCGGGACGATGAGCAGTACTTC	CATSRSARDDEQYF
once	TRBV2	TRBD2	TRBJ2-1	TGTGCCAGCACCAACCCAGCGGGACTAGCGGACTACAATGAGCAGTTCTTC	CASTNPAGLADYNEQFF
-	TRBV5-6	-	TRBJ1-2	TGTGCCAGCAGCTTGGGGGATCCCTTCTACACCTTC	CASSLGDPFYTF
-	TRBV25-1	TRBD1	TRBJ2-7	TGTGCCAGCAGTGCAGGGGGCTACTACGAGCAGTACTTC	CASSAGGYYEQYF
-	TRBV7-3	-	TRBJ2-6	TGTGCCAGCAGCTCCGTGGGTGGGGCCAACGTCCTGACTTTC	CASSSVGGANVLTF
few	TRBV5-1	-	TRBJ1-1	TGCGCCAGCAGCTTGGGTGGGAACACTGAAGCTTTCTTT	CASSLGGNTEAFF
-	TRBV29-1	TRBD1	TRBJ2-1	TGCAGCGTTTCTACAGGGGGCAATGAGCAGTTCTTC	CSVSTGGNEQFF
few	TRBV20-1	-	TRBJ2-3	TGCAGTGCCGAGGCCACAGATACGCAGTATTTT	CSAEATDTQYF
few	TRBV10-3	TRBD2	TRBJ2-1	TGTGCCATCAGTGTATCGGGGGGGCAGGGATTTTTCTTC	CAISVSGGQGFFF
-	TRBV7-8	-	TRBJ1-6	TGTGCCAGCAGCTTTGAGGGAAGCTATAATTCACCCCTCCACTTT	CASSFEGSYNSPLHF
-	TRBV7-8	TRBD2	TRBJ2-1	TGTGCCAGCAGCTTAATATCCGGGACTAGCGGGGGCTATGAGCAGTTCTTC	CASSLISGTSGGYEQFF
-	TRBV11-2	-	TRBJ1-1	TGTGCCAGCAGCTTAGGGACACGGAACACTGAAGCTTTCTTT	CASSLGTRNTEAFF
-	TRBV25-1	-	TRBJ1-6	TGTGCCAGCACCCTAGGAGGGCGTTCACCCCTCCACTTT	CASTLGGRSPLHF
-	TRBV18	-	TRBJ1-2	TGTGCCAGCTCACCAAAGGACAACCTCGGCTACACCTTC	CASSPKDNLGYTF
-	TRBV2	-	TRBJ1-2	TGTGCCAGCAGTCGGGGGGGGACACCTTATGGCTACACCTTC	CASSRGGTPYGYTF
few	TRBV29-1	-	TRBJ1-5	TGCAGCGTTCGAGTACCCGGTCAGCCCCAGCATTTT	CSVRVPGQPQHF
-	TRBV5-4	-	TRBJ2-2	TGTGCCAGCAGCCGCGGGGTATCGAACACCGGGGAGCTGTTTTTT	CASSRGVSNTGELFF
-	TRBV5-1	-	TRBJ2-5	TGCGCCAGCAGCGGAACGGGACAACACCAAGAGACCCAGTACTTC	CASSGTGQHQETQYF
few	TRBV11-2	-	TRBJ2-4	TGTGCCAGCAGCTTAGTTGGACGTCCAGGGGCCAAAAACATTCAGTACTTC	CASSLVGRPGAKNIQYF